This T cell receptor beta chain was sequenced for a study of cytomegalovirus exposure and HLA in healthy donors. The PCR was carried out with 60 Vbeta primers and 13 Jbeta primers. Some clones are missing from TCRdb's copy, which holds only in-frame ones; the method was immunoSEQ multiplex PCR. The sample lists under 200,000 clones; 80% were seen once. Of note for this clone: Its antigen is unidentified.

V lost 5 bases, J lost 3 bases, and 7 bases stayed unmatched. The CDR3 loop spans 14 amino acids. The germline V gene encodes CDR1 SGHAT and CDR2 FQNNGV. Whole-study findings and limits: Using a false discovery rate of 0.05, a later analysis showed that around 16,000 TCR beta sequences were associated with HLA alleles.

This clonotype originated in a man aged 18 to 29 in good health and CMV-seropositive. Sequenced: PBMCs. V gene TRBV11-2 combines with J gene TRBJ2-7; TRBD2 aligns across 7 bases. This CDR3 is CASSRGGPIYEQYF. CDR3 nucleotides: TGTGCCAGCAGCCGGGGAGGGCCGATCTACGAGCAGTACTTC.